These 26 T cell receptor beta chains came from one sample sequenced in a study of blood T cell repertoires in COVID-19. The assay was immunoSEQ multiplex PCR, and TCRdb's table has in-frame clones only and misses some. This table holds roughly 300,000 clones, about 86% found once. Material: PBMCs or T cells enriched from blood (not recorded which). The source of these receptors is a middle-aged woman with acute COVID-19.

For the CDR3, the DNA is TGTGCCAGCAGTTACTCGGGGACAGCCTCAGAAGGCTACACCTTC. This encodes CASSYSGTASEGYTF. The rearrangement uses TRBV6-5 and TRBJ1-2; 7 positions match TRBD1. This CDR3 has 15 residues. From germline, CDR1 is MNHEY and CDR2 SVGAGI. V shed 0 bases, J shed 8 bases, and the junction held 9 bases outside the gene matches.

V is TRBV4-1 and J is TRBJ2-3; TRBD2 matches 11 bases. Germline CDR1 MGHRA, CDR2 YSYEKL. The CDR3 totals 17 residues. J lost 5 bases, V lost 4 bases, and 11 bases had no gene match. The chain's CDR3 is CASSPYETSGILDTQYF. The CDR3 nucleotides read TGCGCCAGCAGCCCCTATGAGACTAGCGGGATCCTAGATACGCAGTATTTT.

This sequence joins TRBV29-1 and TRBJ2-3; TRBD1 agrees at 7 bases. The CDR3 extends over 15 amino acids. CDR1 SQVTM and CDR2 ANQGSEA come from the germline V gene. V dropped 2 bases and J dropped 0; count of bases not matched to a gene: 5. The CDR3 region has the DNA TGCAGCGTTGAACTAGGGGGCCGCAGCACAGATACGCAGTATTTT. Its translation is CSVELGGRSTDTQYF.

This chain joins TRBV21-1 and TRBJ2-7; TRBD2, the D gene given by the table, was not confirmed from the DNA. TRBV21-1 is a pseudogene locus. The CDR3 is 18 residues long. Here the CDR3 reads CASPRAAGRARATYEQYF. Written as DNA, the CDR3 is TGTGCCAGCCCGAGGGCCGCCGGGAGGGCCCGAGCCACCTACGAGCAGTACTTC.

This chain uses TRBV4-2 with TRBJ2-5; no reliable D call. The CDR3 length is 13 residues. Trimming removed 4 bases from V and 5 bases from J, with 11 bases in between. Germline V CDR1 and CDR2: LGHNA, YNFKEQ. The CDR3 region has the DNA TGTGCCAGCAGCCCTAACCCCACGGAGACCCAGTACTTC. It encodes CASSPNPTETQYF.

The gene calls are TRBV14 and TRBJ2-2, with TRBD1 matching 10 bases. V shed 5 bases, J shed 5 bases, and the junction held 11 bases outside the gene matches. Germline CDR1 SGHDN, CDR2 FVKESK. This CDR3 region has 17 residues. CDR3 coding DNA: TGTGCCAGCAGCTTTTACCGGGACAGGGGTGAAACCGGGGAGCTGTTTTTT. This codes for CASSFYRDRGETGELFF.

The rearrangement uses TRBV12-3 or TRBV12-4 and TRBJ2-1; 8 nucleotides line up with TRBD2. With 4 bases clipped from V and 15 bases from J, the junction kept 5 bases outside the gene matches. The CDR3 runs 11 residues. The DNA of the CDR3 is TGTGCCAGCAGTTCCGGGACTAGGGGGTTCTTC. This encodes CASSSGTRGFF.

V gene TRBV3-1 (or the pseudogene TRBV3-2) combines with J gene TRBJ2-1; 10 bases map to TRBD2. The CDR3 is 19 residues long. Germline CDR1 reads LGHDT; CDR2 reads YNNKEL (reference sequence). V shed 3 bases, J shed 0 bases, and the junction held 11 bases outside the gene matches. CDR3 in amino acids: CASSHWGLAGDSSYNEQFF. The DNA for the CDR3 is TGTGCCAGCAGCCACTGGGGTCTAGCGGGGGATAGCTCCTACAATGAGCAGTTCTTC.

The chain carries TRBV2 and TRBJ2-1; 8 bases align to TRBD2. Germline V CDR1 and CDR2: SNHLY, FYNNEI. Trimming cost V 7 bases and J 4 bases; bases outside gene matches: 6. This CDR3 has 14 amino acids. CDR3 loop: CASKTGGPYNEQFF. In nucleotides, the CDR3 is TGTGCCAGCAAAACGGGAGGGCCGTACAATGAGCAGTTCTTC.

The chain uses TRBV3-1 (or the pseudogene TRBV3-2) and TRBJ2-5; D remains unclear. The ends were cut back, 4 bases at V and 5 bases at J, with 11 bases in the middle. The length of the CDR3 is 13 residues. The germline V gene encodes CDR1 LGHDT and CDR2 YNNKEL (reference sequence). The CDR3 DNA sequence: TGTGCCAGCAGCCGAAGAGGTAGGGAGACCCAGTACTTC. Encoded protein: CASSRRGRETQYF.

The chain uses TRBV3-1 (or the pseudogene TRBV3-2) and TRBJ1-3; TRBD1 matches 8 bases. The CDR3 contains 20 residues. Germline V gene data show CDR1 as LGHDT and CDR2 as YNNKEL (reference sequence). After removal of 0 bases from V and 0 bases from J, the junction contained 13 bases not matched to a gene. In DNA, the CDR3 is TGTGCCAGCAGCCAAGAGTGGGCAGGGGGCGTATCCAGCTCTGGAAACACCATATATTTT. Translated, it gives CASSQEWAGGVSSSGNTIYF.

The table lists this clone with a few counts. J is TRBJ2-1 and V is TRBV24-1; 13 bases map to TRBD2. With 4 bases clipped from V and 9 bases from J, the junction kept 5 bases outside the gene matches. The CDR3 extends over 15 amino acids. Per germline, CDR1 KGHDR and CDR2 SFDVKD. CDR3 region: CATSDAGLAGTEQFF. CDR3 coding DNA: TGTGCCACCAGTGACGCGGGACTAGCGGGAACTGAGCAGTTCTTC.

The J gene is TRBJ1-5, the V gene TRBV18; D may be TRBD1 (6 bases). CDR3 length equals 15 residues. The V and J ends lost 5 bases and 0 bases respectively, with 11 bases between them. Per the germline V gene, CDR1 is KGHSH and CDR2 is LQKENI. In nucleotides, the CDR3 is TGTGCCAGCTCATATGGACAGAATAGCAATCAGCCCCAGCATTTT. Amino acids: CASSYGQNSNQPQHF.

The genes are TRBV5-8 and TRBJ1-5; 7 bases line up with TRBD1. The V and J ends lost 0 bases and 4 bases, in that order; junction bases with no gene match: 7. CDR3 length: 16 amino acids. The V gene's germline CDR1 is SGHTS and CDR2 YDEGEE. The CDR3 nucleotides read TGTGCCAGCAGCTTGGCCTTCGGGACAGAAAATCAGCCCCAGCATTTT. This gives the protein CASSLAFGTENQPQHF.

The chain has TRBV7-9 and TRBJ2-1; weak D call: TRBD2 (5 bases). Trimming stripped 1 base from V and 6 bases from J, with 10 bases between. Germline CDR1 and CDR2: SEHNR and FQNEAQ (reference sequence). This CDR3 region has 14 residues. CDR3 nucleotides: TGTGCCAGCAGCTTAGACCCTAGCTCCAATGAGCAGTTCTTC. It specifies CASSLDPSSNEQFF.

J is TRBJ2-2 and V is TRBV6-2 or TRBV6-3, with 8 nucleotides matching TRBD1. The CDR3 has 17 amino acids. J gave up 5 bases and V 2 bases, and 10 bases lay outside the gene matches. CDR1 is MNHEY, CDR2 SVGEGT, per germline. In DNA form, the CDR3 reads TGTGCCAGCAGTTACCGCCATGGACAGGGATGGACCGGGGAGCTGTTTTTT. Protein product: CASSYRHGQGWTGELFF.

V usage is TRBV27 and J usage is TRBJ1-2, with D possibly matching TRBD1 (6 bases). V shed 6 bases and J shed 5 bases, with 16 bases lying between them. CDR1 is MNHEY and CDR2 is SMNVEV in the germline V gene (reference sequence). The CDR3 loop spans 14 amino acids. CDR3 residues: CASRPGQFPYGYTF. The CDR3 DNA sequence: TGTGCCAGCAGGCCGGGACAATTTCCTTATGGCTACACCTTC.

The chain couples TRBV28 to TRBJ2-7; maybe TRBD1 (5 bases). The CDR3 covers 14 residues. Trimming pared 2 bases from V and 4 bases from J, leaving 12 bases between. The germline V gene has CDR1 MDHEN and CDR2 SYDVKM. CDR3 coding DNA: TGTGCCAGCAGTTTACTCAAACAGGTTTACGAGCAGTACTTC. This sequence encodes CASSLLKQVYEQYF.

The V gene is TRBV28, the J gene TRBJ1-6; perhaps TRBD1 as D (5 bases). CDR3 length equals 14 residues. Germline CDR1 reads MDHEN; CDR2 reads SYDVKM. The V gene lost 7 bases and the J gene lost 7 bases, with 14 bases spanning the gap. CDR3: CASIPSGGNSPLHF. As DNA, the CDR3 is TGTGCCAGCATCCCGTCGGGGGGAAATTCACCCCTCCACTTT.

The chain is built from TRBV14 and TRBJ2-2, with TRBD1 matching 7 bases. There are 15 residues in the CDR3. Germline loops: CDR1 SGHDN, CDR2 FVKESK. Trimming took 3 bases from V and 6 from J; bases not matched to a gene: 7. In DNA form, the CDR3 reads TGTGCCAGCAGCCAGGACAGGAGTTGGTCCGGGGAGCTGTTTTTT. Translation gives CASSQDRSWSGELFF.

The chain combines TRBV27 with TRBJ1-2, with D perhaps matching TRBD1 (6 bases). The CDR3 sequence is 14 residues long. V lost 5 bases, J lost 4 bases, and 14 bases lay in between. Germline CDR1 MNHEY, CDR2 SMNVEV (reference sequence). In DNA, the CDR3 is TGTGCCAGCAGTCCAGAGGGACACCCCTATGGCTACACCTTC. It specifies CASSPEGHPYGYTF.

The chain has TRBV19 and TRBJ1-4; D gene ambiguous. The CDR3 is made up of 15 amino acids. V was clipped by 1 base and J by 8 bases, with 14 bases between them. CDR1 and CDR2 from the germline V gene are LNHDA and SQIVND (reference sequence). The CDR3 spells CASSIAARGEEKLFF. CDR3 nucleotides: TGTGCCAGTAGTATAGCCGCTCGGGGAGAAGAAAAACTGTTTTTT.

This clone has a count of ten or more. CDR3 in amino acids: CATSRGTLDEAFF. CDR3 DNA sequence: TGTGCCACCAGCAGGGGGACACTTGATGAAGCTTTCTTT. This chain uses TRBV15 with TRBJ1-1, with D maybe TRBD1 (6 bases). Germline V gene data show CDR1 as LNHNV and CDR2 as YYDKDF (reference sequence). The CDR3 runs to 13 residues. Trimming shortened V by 3 bases and J by 7 bases, and 12 bases separated the two germline ends.

The sample holds one count of this clone. The chain is built from TRBV7-2 and TRBJ2-1; D is unresolved. Germline V gene sequence: CDR1 SGHTA, CDR2 FQGNSA. The V gene lost 2 bases and the J gene lost 9 bases, with 14 bases spanning the gap. CDR3 length equals 14 residues. CDR3 nucleotide sequence: TGTGCCAGCAGCTTAAGAGCCCCCGGAGTTGAGCAGTTCTTC. It encodes CASSLRAPGVEQFF.

The CDR3 coding sequence is TGTGCCAGCAGCCCGGTCGGGAATAGCGAAAAACTGTTTTTT. Translated: CASSPVGNSEKLFF. J is TRBJ1-4 and V is TRBV7-9; D remains ambiguous. Looked up from germline, CDR1 is SEHNR and CDR2 is FQNEAQ (reference sequence). Between the trimmed V and J ends, which lost 5 bases and 8 bases, there was a span of 15 bases. The CDR3 totals 14 residues. The full variable domain, its missing parts supplied by reference TRBV7-9 and TRBJ1-4, is DTGVSQNPRHKITKRGQNVTFRCDPISEHNRLYWYRQTLGQGPEFLTYFQNEAQLEKSRLLSDRFSAERPKGSFSTLEIQRTEQGDSAMYLCASSPVGNSEKLFFGSGTQLSVL.

Here the CDR3 reads CSVAVGQPGEKLFF. DNA for the CDR3: TGCAGCGTTGCAGTGGGTCAACCGGGTGAAAAACTGTTTTTT. The chain recombines TRBV29-1 with TRBJ1-4, with D uncertain. This CDR3 is 14 amino acids long. The V end lost 4 bases, the J end lost 7 bases, and 16 bases lay between the germline ends. CDR1 SQVTM and CDR2 ANQGSEA come from the germline V gene.